The 7 T cell receptor beta chains in this list originate from one sample, sequenced in a study of CD8 T cells in ankylosing spondylitis. TCRdb re-called the 5' RACE reads with MiXCR, one entry per CDR3 protein. The sample contains just over 350,000 distinct CDR3 sequences, approximately 20% of which appear only once. The sample was blood, either unsorted or a sorted T cell fraction (not recorded which). The receptors were gathered from a male donor with ankylosing spondylitis or in good health (not recorded which).

There are a few counts of this clonotype. This chain joins TRBV28 and TRBJ1-4; 11 bases line up with TRBD1. Germline CDR1 and CDR2: MDHEN and SYDVKM. This CDR3 is built from 14 residues. With 5 bases clipped from V and 7 bases from J, the junction kept 3 bases outside the gene matches. This CDR3 is CASSLDRGPEKLFF. The CDR3 DNA is TGTGCCAGCAGTCTGGACAGGGGGCCTGAAAAACTGTTTTTT.

In its sample, this clonotype was seen many times. The rearrangement uses TRBV12-3 or TRBV12-4 and TRBJ2-2, with no clear D. The CDR3 consists of 14 residues. Deletions cut 2 bases from V and 6 bases from J, with 10 bases between. In DNA, the CDR3 is TGTGCCAGCAGTTTAAGGTTGGGCCCCGGGGAGCTGTTTTTT. Translating gives CASSLRLGPGELFF.

The chain combines TRBV28 with TRBJ1-1; D is unclear. The V gene lost 2 bases and the J gene lost 8 bases, with 15 bases spanning the gap. Germline lookup yields CDR1 MDHEN and CDR2 SYDVKM. The CDR3 contains 14 residues. CDR3 sequence: CASSLPLTASEAFF. CDR3 bases: TGTGCCAGCAGTTTACCCCTCACGGCGTCGGAAGCTTTCTTT.

The chain employs TRBV15 and TRBJ1-5; TRBD1 matches 10 bases. CDR3 length: 16 residues. Germline V gene lookup returns CDR1 LNHNV and CDR2 YYDKDF (reference sequence). With V trimmed by 3 bases and J by 7 bases, 9 bases remained unmatched. DNA of the CDR3: TGTGCCACCAGCAGGTCCGGGACAGGGGAGGTCCAGCCCCAGCATTTT. It specifies CATSRSGTGEVQPQHF.

The chain carries TRBV20-1 and TRBJ2-1; D is unresolved. The CDR3 is 13 amino acids. Trimming removed 0 bases at V and 4 bases at J, with 7 bases between. Germline V gene sequence: CDR1 DFQATT, CDR2 SNEGSKA (reference sequence). The CDR3 coding sequence is TGCAGTGCTAGAGACCCCGGATACAATGAGCAGTTCTTC. Translation: CSARDPGYNEQFF.

The chain has TRBV28 and TRBJ1-2, with D uncertain. The V end lost 7 bases, the J end lost 5 bases, and 17 bases lay between the germline ends. This CDR3 has 14 amino acids. Germline assignment: CDR1 MDHEN and CDR2 SYDVKM. CDR3 sequence (DNA): TGTGCCAGCAAAAACGCTTTTGGGGTGTATGGCTACACCTTC. Its protein is CASKNAFGVYGYTF.

This clonotype was detected many times. The chain combines TRBV15 with TRBJ2-5; D possibly corresponds to TRBD1 (6 bases). CDR1 is LNHNV, CDR2 YYDKDF, per germline (reference sequence). The V and J ends lost 0 bases and 2 bases respectively, with 10 bases between them. CDR3 length equals 15 residues. Here the CDR3 reads CATSRDRGKQETQYF. The CDR3 DNA reads TGTGCCACCAGCAGAGATAGGGGGAAACAAGAGACCCAGTACTTC.